These 10 T cell receptor beta chains originate from one sample sequenced in a study of cytomegalovirus exposure and HLA in healthy donors. The repertoire was sequenced with immunoSEQ multiplex PCR; TCRdb's copy has only in-frame clones and lacks some. Seen here are 150,000 to 200,000 clones, around four fifths observed once, and the top ten hold 2% to 2.5%. The sample was PBMCs. The receptors come from a man younger than 45 in good health and CMV-seropositive.

The chain has TRBV12-5 and TRBJ2-1, with 9 bases lining up with TRBD2. V lost 3 bases, J lost 6 bases, and 15 bases stayed unmatched. The length of the CDR3 is 18 residues. Germline CDR1 reads LGHNT; CDR2 reads FRNRAP. The DNA for the CDR3 is TGTGCTAGTGGTTTCCTCCTTCTAGCGGGGCCACTACCCAATGAGCAGTTCTTC. It encodes CASGFLLLAGPLPNEQFF.

V is TRBV4-2 and J is TRBJ2-1; 8 bases are a match to TRBD2. J gave up 7 bases and V 2 bases, and 13 bases lay outside the gene matches. Germline-derived CDR1 and CDR2 are LGHNA and YNFKEQ. CDR3 length: 17 residues. The CDR3 sequence is CASSQHTSGTLGNEQFF. In DNA form, the CDR3 reads TGTGCCAGCAGCCAACACACTAGCGGAACCCTGGGGAATGAGCAGTTCTTC.

As DNA, the CDR3 is TGTGCCAGCAGCTTGGCCGGGACAGGGGGGGATGAAAAACTGTTTTTT. Translated, it gives CASSLAGTGGDEKLFF. This chain joins TRBV5-6 and TRBJ1-4; 11 nucleotides agree with TRBD1. The CDR3 runs to 16 residues. Trimming removed 0 bases from V and 6 bases from J; junction bases left unmatched: 4. The germline V gene encodes CDR1 SGHDT and CDR2 YYEEEE. Full variable domain (rest looked up from reference TRBV5-6 and TRBJ1-4): DAGVTQSPTHLIKTRGQQVTLRCSPKSGHDTVSWYQQALGQGPQFIFQYYEEEERQRGNFPDRFSGHQFPNYSSELNVNALLLGDSALYLCASSLAGTGGDEKLFFGSGTQLSVL.

The rearrangement joins TRBV11-3 to TRBJ2-5; 9 bases fit TRBD1. V dropped 5 bases and J dropped 0; count of bases not matched to a gene: 10. In germline, CDR1 is SGHNT, CDR2 YENEEA. CDR3 length equals 17 residues. The CDR3 sequence is CASSTGQGRLYQETQYF. The CDR3 DNA follows: TGTGCCAGCAGCACCGGACAGGGGCGATTATACCAAGAGACCCAGTACTTC. Looking up the rest from reference TRBV11-3 and TRBJ2-5 gives the full variable domain: EAGVVQSPRYKIIEKKQPVAFWCNPISGHNTLYWYLQNLGQGPELLIRYENEEAVDDSQLPKDRFSAERLKGVDSTLKIQPAELGDSAVYLCASSTGQGRLYQETQYFGPGTRLLVL.

This clone has more than one count but fewer than ten. V is TRBV7-2 and J is TRBJ1-6, with D maybe TRBD1 (5 bases). The CDR3 sequence is 16 residues long. Trimming left V 5 bases short and J 7 bases short, with 18 bases between. CDR1 is SGHTA, CDR2 FQGNSA, per germline. For the CDR3, the DNA is TGTGCCAGCAGCCCCGCGGGCGGGGCTTGGAATTCACCCCTCCACTTT. Its protein is CASSPAGGAWNSPLHF. Full variable domain (remainder filled in from reference TRBV7-2 and TRBJ1-6): GAGVSQSPSNKVTEKGKDVELRCDPISGHTALYWYRQSLGQGLEFLIYFQGNSAPDKSGLPSDRFSAERTGGSVSTLTIQRTQQEDSAVYLCASSPAGGAWNSPLHFGNGTRLTVT.

Only a few counts were recorded for this clone. This chain connects TRBV2 to TRBJ1-2, with a tentative D call TRBD1 (6 bases). The CDR3 has 14 amino acids. Germline CDR1 is SNHLY and CDR2 is FYNNEI. Trimming left V 1 base short and J 8 bases short, with 14 bases between. CDR3 DNA sequence: TGTGCCAGCAGTGAAGATTGGGGGCGTAGCGGCTACACCTTC. Amino acid sequence: CASSEDWGRSGYTF.

The chain uses TRBV27 and TRBJ2-3; 8 bases map to TRBD1. V shed 5 bases, J shed 3 bases, and the junction held 7 bases outside the gene matches. Germline V gene sequence: CDR1 MNHEY, CDR2 SMNVEV (reference sequence). This CDR3 is built from 15 residues. This chain's CDR3 is CASSRRRTGTDTQYF. CDR3 nucleotide sequence: TGTGCCAGCAGTCGCCGCCGGACAGGGACAGATACGCAGTATTTT.

The chain employs TRBV29-1 and TRBJ1-4; possibly TRBD1 for D (5 bases). Trimming took off 4 bases at V and 3 bases at J, with 18 bases between the two ends. The CDR3 sequence is 16 residues long. CDR1 SQVTM and CDR2 ANQGSEA come from the germline V gene. CDR3 sequence (DNA): TGCAGCGTTGCCCTTCCAAAGGGGCTAGCTAATGAAAAACTGTTTTTT. This encodes CSVALPKGLANEKLFF. Drawing the rest from reference TRBV29-1 and TRBJ1-4, the complete variable domain is SAVISQKPSRDICQRGTSLTIQCQVDSQVTMMFWYRQQPGQSLTLIATANQGSEATYESGFVIDKFPISRPNLTFSTLTVSNMSPEDSSIYLCSVALPKGLANEKLFFGSGTQLSVL.

The rearrangement links TRBV19 to TRBJ1-2; TRBD1 might be the D (5 bases). The CDR3 is 13 residues long. The germline V gene has CDR1 LNHDA and CDR2 SQIVND (reference sequence). V lost 1 base and J lost 9, with 12 bases in between. CDR3 sequence: CASSIATRASYTF. CDR3 DNA sequence: TGTGCCAGTAGTATAGCAACCAGGGCGAGCTACACCTTC. The variable domain in full, with the rest retrieved from reference TRBV19 and TRBJ1-2, is DGGITQSPKYLFRKEGQNVTLSCEQNLNHDAMYWYRQDPGQGLRLIYYSQIVNDFQKGDIAEGYSVSREKKESFPLTVTSAQKNPTAFYLCASSIATRASYTFGSGTRLTVV.

The gene calls are TRBV6-5 and TRBJ1-6; possible D gene TRBD1, 5 bases. The CDR3 covers 14 residues. Trimming took off 10 bases at V and 7 bases at J, with 17 bases between the two ends. Germline V gene data show CDR1 as MNHEY and CDR2 as SVGAGI. CDR3 amino acids: CAIARGEGNSPLHF. The CDR3 DNA follows: TGTGCCATCGCGAGAGGGGAGGGCAATTCACCCCTCCACTTT.